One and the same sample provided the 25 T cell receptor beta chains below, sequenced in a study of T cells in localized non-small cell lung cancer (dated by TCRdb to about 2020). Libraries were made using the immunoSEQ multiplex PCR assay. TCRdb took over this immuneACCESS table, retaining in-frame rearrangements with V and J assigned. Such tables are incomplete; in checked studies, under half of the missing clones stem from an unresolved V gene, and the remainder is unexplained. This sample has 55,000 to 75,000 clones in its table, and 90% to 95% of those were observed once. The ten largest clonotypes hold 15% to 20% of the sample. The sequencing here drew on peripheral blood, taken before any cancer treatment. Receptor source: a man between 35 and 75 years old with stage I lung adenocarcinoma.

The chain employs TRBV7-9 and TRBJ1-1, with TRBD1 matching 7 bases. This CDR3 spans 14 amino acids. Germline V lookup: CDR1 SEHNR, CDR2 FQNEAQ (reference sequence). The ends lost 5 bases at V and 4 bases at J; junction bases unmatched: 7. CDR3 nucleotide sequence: TGTGCCAGCAGCAAAGACAGGGCGGGCACTGAAGCTTTCTTT. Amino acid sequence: CASSKDRAGTEAFF.

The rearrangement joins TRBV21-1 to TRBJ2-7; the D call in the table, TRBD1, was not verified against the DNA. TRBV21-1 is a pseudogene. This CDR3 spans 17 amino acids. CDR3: CASSKDRPQGFAYEQYF. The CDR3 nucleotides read TGTGCCAGCAGCAAAGATCGACCACAGGGCTTTGCCTACGAGCAGTACTTC.

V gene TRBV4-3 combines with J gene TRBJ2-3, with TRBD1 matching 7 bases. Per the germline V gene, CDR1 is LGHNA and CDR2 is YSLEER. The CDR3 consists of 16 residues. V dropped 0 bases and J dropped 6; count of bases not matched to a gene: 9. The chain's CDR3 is CASSQEGVRGRDTQYF. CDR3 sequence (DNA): TGCGCCAGCAGCCAAGAAGGAGTGAGGGGGCGGGATACGCAGTATTTT.

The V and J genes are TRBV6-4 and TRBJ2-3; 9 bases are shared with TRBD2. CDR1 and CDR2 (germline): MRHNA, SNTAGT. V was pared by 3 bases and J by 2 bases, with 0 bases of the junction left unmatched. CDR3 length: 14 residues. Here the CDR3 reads CASSEGLATDTQYF. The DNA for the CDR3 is TGTGCCAGCAGTGAGGGACTAGCCACAGATACGCAGTATTTT.

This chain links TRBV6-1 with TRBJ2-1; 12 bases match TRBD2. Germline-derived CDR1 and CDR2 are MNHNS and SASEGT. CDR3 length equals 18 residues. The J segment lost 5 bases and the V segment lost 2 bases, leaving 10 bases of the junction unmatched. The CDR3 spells CASSELSSGLAGNNEQFF. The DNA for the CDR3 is TGTGCCAGCAGTGAACTTAGTTCCGGACTAGCGGGGAACAATGAGCAGTTCTTC.

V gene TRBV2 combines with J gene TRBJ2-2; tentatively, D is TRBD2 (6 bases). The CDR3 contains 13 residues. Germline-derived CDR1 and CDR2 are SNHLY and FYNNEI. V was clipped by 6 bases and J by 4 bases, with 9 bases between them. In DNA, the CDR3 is TGTGCCAGCAGGCGGGACCTCACCGGGGAGCTGTTTTTT. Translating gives CASRRDLTGELFF.

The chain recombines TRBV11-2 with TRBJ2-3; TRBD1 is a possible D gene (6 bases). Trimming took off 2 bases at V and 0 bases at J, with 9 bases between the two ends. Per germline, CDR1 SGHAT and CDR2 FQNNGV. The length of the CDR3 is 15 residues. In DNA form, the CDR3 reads TGTGCCAGCAGCTTATTGGGGGCGAGCACAGATACGCAGTATTTT. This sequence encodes CASSLLGASTDTQYF.

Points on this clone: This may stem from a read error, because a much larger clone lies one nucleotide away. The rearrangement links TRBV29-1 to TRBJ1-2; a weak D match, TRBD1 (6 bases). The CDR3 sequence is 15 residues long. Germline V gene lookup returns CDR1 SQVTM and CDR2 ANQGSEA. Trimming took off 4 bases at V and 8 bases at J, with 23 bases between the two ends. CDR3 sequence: CSVAYTGTTGLGYTF. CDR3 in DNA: TGCAGCGTTGCATACACCGGGACAACCGGTTTAGGCTACACCTTC.

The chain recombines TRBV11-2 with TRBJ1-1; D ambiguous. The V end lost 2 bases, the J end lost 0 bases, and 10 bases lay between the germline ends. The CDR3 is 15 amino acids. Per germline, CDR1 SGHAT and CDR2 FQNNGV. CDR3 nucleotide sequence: TGTGCCAGCAGCTTAACTTCCGGGGTGAACACTGAAGCTTTCTTT. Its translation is CASSLTSGVNTEAFF.

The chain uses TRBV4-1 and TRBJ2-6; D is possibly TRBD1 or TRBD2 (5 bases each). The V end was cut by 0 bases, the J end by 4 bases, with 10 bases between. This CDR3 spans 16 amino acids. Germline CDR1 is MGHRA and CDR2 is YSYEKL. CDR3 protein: CASSQDEGRGANVLTF. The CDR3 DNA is TGCGCCAGCAGCCAAGATGAGGGGAGAGGGGCCAACGTCCTGACTTTC.

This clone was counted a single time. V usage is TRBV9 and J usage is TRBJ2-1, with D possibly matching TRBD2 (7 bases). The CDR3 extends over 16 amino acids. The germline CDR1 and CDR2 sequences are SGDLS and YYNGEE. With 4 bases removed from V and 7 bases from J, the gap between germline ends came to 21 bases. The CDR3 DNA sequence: TGTGCCAGCAGCCCGTCAGGACGGGGAGGGGGGAATGAGCAGTTCTTC. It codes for CASSPSGRGGGNEQFF.

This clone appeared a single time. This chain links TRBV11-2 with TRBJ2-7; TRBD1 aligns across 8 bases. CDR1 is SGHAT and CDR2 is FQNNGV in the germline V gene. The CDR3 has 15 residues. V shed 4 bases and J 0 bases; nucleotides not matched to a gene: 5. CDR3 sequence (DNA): TGTGCCAGCAGCTGGGGGACAGGCCTCTCCTACGAGCAGTACTTC. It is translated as CASSWGTGLSYEQYF.

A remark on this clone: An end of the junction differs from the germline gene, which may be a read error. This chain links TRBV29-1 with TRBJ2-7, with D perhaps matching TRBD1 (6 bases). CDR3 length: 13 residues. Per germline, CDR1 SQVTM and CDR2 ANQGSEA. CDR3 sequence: CSVEGDIAYEQYF. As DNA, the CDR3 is TGCAGCGTCGAAGGGGACATAGCGTACGAGCAGTACTTC.

This CDR3 is CASSLTFPGGELFF. The CDR3 DNA reads as TGTGCCAGCAGTTTAACGTTTCCGGGCGGGGAGCTGTTTTTT. V usage is TRBV27 and J usage is TRBJ2-2; D not certain. The germline CDR1 and CDR2 sequences are MNHEY and SMNVEV (reference sequence). The CDR3 spans 14 residues. Trimming cost V 2 bases and J 7 bases, with 11 bases left between them.

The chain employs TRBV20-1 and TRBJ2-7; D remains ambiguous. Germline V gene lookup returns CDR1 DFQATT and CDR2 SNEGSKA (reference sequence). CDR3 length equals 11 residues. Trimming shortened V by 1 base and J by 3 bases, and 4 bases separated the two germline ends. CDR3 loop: CSARVSYEQYF. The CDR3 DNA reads TGCAGTGCTAGAGTAAGCTACGAGCAGTACTTC.

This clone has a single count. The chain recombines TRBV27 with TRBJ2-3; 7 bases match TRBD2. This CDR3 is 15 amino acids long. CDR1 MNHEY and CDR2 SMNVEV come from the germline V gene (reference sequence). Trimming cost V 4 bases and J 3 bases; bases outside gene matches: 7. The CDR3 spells CASSSGGGPTDTQYF. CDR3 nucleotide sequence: TGTGCCAGCAGTTCCGGGGGAGGGCCAACAGATACGCAGTATTTT.

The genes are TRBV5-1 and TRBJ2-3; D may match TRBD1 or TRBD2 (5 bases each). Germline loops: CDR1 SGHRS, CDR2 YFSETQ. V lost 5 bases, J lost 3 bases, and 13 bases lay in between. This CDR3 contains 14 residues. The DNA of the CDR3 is TGCGCCAGCAGTGTGGGGGTGACGACAGATACGCAGTATTTT. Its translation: CASSVGVTTDTQYF.

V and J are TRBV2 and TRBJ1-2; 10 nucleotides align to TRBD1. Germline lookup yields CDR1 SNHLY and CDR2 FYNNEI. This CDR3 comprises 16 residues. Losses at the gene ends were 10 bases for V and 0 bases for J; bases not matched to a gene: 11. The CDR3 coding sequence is TGTGCCACAAATCCCGGGACAGGGGTCCCTAACTATGGCTACACCTTC. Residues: CATNPGTGVPNYGYTF.

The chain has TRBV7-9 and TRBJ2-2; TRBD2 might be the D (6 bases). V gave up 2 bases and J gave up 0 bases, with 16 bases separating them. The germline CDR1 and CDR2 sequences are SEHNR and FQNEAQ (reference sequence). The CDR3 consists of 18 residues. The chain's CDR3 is CASSLRFVPGANTGELFF. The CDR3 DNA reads TGTGCCAGCAGCTTAAGGTTCGTTCCGGGGGCGAACACCGGGGAGCTGTTTTTT.

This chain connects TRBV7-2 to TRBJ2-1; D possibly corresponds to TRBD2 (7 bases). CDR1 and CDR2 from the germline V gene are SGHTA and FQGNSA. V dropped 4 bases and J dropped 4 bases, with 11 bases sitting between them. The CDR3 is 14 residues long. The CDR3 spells CASSWGGRYNEQFF. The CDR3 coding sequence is TGTGCCAGCAGCTGGGGGGGCCGATACAATGAGCAGTTCTTC.

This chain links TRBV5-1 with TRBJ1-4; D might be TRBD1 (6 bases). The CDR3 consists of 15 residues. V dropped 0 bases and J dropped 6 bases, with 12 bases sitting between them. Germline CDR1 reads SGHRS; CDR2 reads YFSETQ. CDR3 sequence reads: CASSLGWDTHEKLFF. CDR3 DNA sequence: TGCGCCAGCAGCTTGGGCTGGGACACCCATGAAAAACTGTTTTTT.

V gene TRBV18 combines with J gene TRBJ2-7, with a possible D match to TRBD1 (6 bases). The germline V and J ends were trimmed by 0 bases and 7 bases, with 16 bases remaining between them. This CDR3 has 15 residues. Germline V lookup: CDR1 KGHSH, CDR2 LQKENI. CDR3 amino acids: CASSPPSRGGSEQYF. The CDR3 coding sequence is TGTGCCAGCTCACCACCAAGCAGGGGTGGGTCAGAGCAGTACTTC. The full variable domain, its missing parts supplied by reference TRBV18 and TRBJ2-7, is NAGVMQNPRHLVRRRGQEARLRCSPMKGHSHVYWYRQLPEEGLKFMVYLQKENIIDESGMPKERFSAEFPKEGPSILRIQQVVRGDSAAYFCASSPPSRGGSEQYFGPGTRLTVT.

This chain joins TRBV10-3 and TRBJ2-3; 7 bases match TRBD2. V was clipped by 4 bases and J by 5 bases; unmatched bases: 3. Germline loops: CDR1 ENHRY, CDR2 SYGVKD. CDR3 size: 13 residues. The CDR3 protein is CAISASGIDTQYF. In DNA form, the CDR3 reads TGTGCCATCAGTGCTAGCGGCATAGATACGCAGTATTTT.

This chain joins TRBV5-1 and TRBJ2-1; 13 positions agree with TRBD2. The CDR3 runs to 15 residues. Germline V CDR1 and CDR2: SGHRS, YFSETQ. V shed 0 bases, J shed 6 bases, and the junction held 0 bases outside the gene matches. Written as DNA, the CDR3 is TGCGCCAGCAGCTTGGGGACTAGCGGGAGCAATGAGCAGTTCTTC. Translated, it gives CASSLGTSGSNEQFF. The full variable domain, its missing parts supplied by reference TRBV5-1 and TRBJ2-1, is KAGVTQTPRYLIKTRGQQVTLSCSPISGHRSVSWYQQTPGQGLQFLFEYFSETQRNKGNFPGRFSGRQFSNSRSEMNVSTLELGDSALYLCASSLGTSGSNEQFFGPGTRLTVL.

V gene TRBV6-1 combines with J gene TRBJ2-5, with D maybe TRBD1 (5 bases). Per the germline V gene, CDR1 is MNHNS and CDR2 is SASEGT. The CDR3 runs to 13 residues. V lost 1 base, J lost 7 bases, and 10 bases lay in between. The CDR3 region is CASSEGTKATQYF. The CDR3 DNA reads TGTGCCAGCAGTGAAGGGACAAAAGCGACCCAGTACTTC.